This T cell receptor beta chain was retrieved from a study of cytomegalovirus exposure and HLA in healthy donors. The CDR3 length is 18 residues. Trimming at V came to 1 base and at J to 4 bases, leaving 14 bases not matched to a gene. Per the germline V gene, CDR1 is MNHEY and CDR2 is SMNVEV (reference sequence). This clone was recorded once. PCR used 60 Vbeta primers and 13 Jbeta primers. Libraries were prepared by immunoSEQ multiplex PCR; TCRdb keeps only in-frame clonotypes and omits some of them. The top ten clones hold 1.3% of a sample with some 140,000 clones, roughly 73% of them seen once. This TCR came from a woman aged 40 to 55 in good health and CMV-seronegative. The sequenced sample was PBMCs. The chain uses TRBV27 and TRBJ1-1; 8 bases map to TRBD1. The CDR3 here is CASSLLGLLGQGGTEAFF. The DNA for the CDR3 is TGTGCCAGCAGTTTATTGGGCCTCCTCGGACAGGGTGGCACTGAAGCTTTCTTT.